A selection of T cell receptor beta chains follows, all from one sample in a study of cytomegalovirus exposure and HLA in healthy donors. Assay: immunoSEQ multiplex PCR; the TCRdb copy retains only in-frame clones and omits some. The data hold tens of thousands of clones, with 65% to 90% observed a single time. The sequenced material came from PBMCs. The receptors derive from a man younger than 40 in good health and CMV-seronegative. Each CDR3 is given with its conserved first and last residue. A D gene is named only where the DNA matches it firmly. Size is stated for part of the rows, as once, few or many counts, or as a class when the clone is expanded.

d_call	v_call	clone_size	j_call	cdr3_aa	cdr3_nt
TRBD1	TRBV19	once	TRBJ2-1	CASLRGQGINNEQFF	TGTGCCAGCCTCCGGGGACAGGGGATAAACAATGAGCAGTTCTTC
TRBD1	TRBV7-9	NA	TRBJ1-1	CASHDRVEAFF	TGTGCCAGCCACGACAGGGTAGAGGCTTTCTTT
TRBD1	TRBV5-1	NA	TRBJ2-7	CASSPLGQGAEQYF	TGCGCCAGCAGCCCCTTGGGACAGGGGGCCGAGCAGTACTTC
NA	TRBV27	NA	TRBJ1-1	CASTPGGGVNTEAFF	TGTGCCAGCACGCCGGGGGGAGGGGTGAACACTGAAGCTTTCTTT
TRBD1	TRBV7-2	NA	TRBJ1-1	CASSLAPTGGSTEAFF	TGTGCCAGCAGCTTAGCCCCGACAGGGGGGAGCACTGAAGCTTTCTTT
TRBD1	TRBV7-2	NA	TRBJ2-1	CASSLIAGQGYNEQFF	TGTGCCAGCAGCTTAATCGCCGGACAGGGGTACAATGAGCAGTTCTTC
TRBD1	TRBV5-4	NA	TRBJ1-1	CASSEQGYSEAFF	TGTGCCAGCAGCGAACAGGGGTACTCCGAAGCTTTCTTT
TRBD2	TRBV7-8	NA	TRBJ2-1	CASSLALGLAEYNEQFF	TGTGCCAGCAGCTTAGCTCTTGGCCTAGCGGAGTACAATGAGCAGTTCTTC
NA	TRBV4-3	NA	TRBJ1-1	CASSPDGDTEAFF	TGCGCCAGCAGCCCGGACGGGGACACTGAAGCTTTCTTT
TRBD1	TRBV29-1	once	TRBJ1-5	CSVGSGGGNQPQHF	TGCAGCGTTGGCTCAGGGGGCGGCAATCAGCCCCAGCATTTT
NA	TRBV19	NA	TRBJ2-4	CASSILGVTKNIQYF	TGTGCCAGTAGTATCTTGGGAGTAACCAAAAACATTCAGTACTTC
NA	TRBV5-4	NA	TRBJ2-7	CASSLSGLSYEQYF	TGTGCCAGCAGCTTAAGCGGGTTGAGCTACGAGCAGTACTTC
NA	TRBV7-2	NA	TRBJ2-7	CASSFRGAYEQYF	TGTGCCAGCAGCTTTCGGGGTGCCTACGAGCAGTACTTC
TRBD1	TRBV7-7	NA	TRBJ2-5	CASSLNRGQETQYF	TGTGCCAGCAGCTTAAATAGGGGGCAGGAGACCCAGTACTTC
NA	TRBV4-3	NA	TRBJ2-5	CASSQDQGGGRSQYF	TGCGCCAGCAGCCAAGATCAGGGAGGGGGTAGGTCCCAGTACTTC
NA	TRBV7-2	NA	TRBJ1-5	CASSTDTNQPQHF	TGTGCCAGCAGCACAGACACTAATCAGCCCCAGCATTTT
NA	TRBV12-5	NA	TRBJ1-6	CASGLVPRWEKRGALDSPLHF	TGTGCTAGTGGTTTGGTACCTAGGTGGGAGAAGCGTGGTGCTCTGGATTCACCCCTCCACTTT
NA	TRBV7-8	NA	TRBJ1-2	CASSLNHREYGYTF	TGTGCCAGCAGCTTAAATCACAGGGAATATGGCTACACCTTC
NA	TRBV5-6	NA	TRBJ2-7	CASTQGPTYEQYF	TGTGCCAGCACTCAGGGTCCCACCTACGAGCAGTACTTC
TRBD1	TRBV7-8	once	TRBJ2-7	CASSTHPDRATYEQYF	TGTGCCAGCAGCACCCATCCCGACAGGGCGACCTACGAGCAGTACTTC
TRBD1	TRBV7-8	NA	TRBJ2-2	CASSLRTGNTGELFF	TGTGCCAGCAGCTTAAGGACAGGGAATACCGGGGAGCTGTTTTTT
NA	TRBV6-4	NA	TRBJ2-1	CASSDSDNNEQFF	TGTGCCAGCAGTGACTCCGACAACAATGAGCAGTTCTTC
TRBD2	TRBV5-4	NA	TRBJ2-7	CASSFGSSGRVEQYF	TGTGCCAGCAGCTTTGGCTCTAGCGGGAGGGTCGAGCAGTACTTC
TRBD1	TRBV6-5	few	TRBJ2-2	CASTRQGTTGELFF	TGTGCCAGCACCCGACAGGGGACAACCGGGGAGCTGTTTTTT
TRBD2	TRBV27	NA	TRBJ2-5	CASSRYGLAGLQETQYF	TGTGCCAGCAGCAGATACGGACTAGCGGGGCTTCAAGAGACCCAGTACTTC
NA	TRBV6-4	NA	TRBJ2-1	CASSDPSRLCEQFF	TGTGCCAGCAGTGACCCATCGAGACTTTGTGAGCAGTTCTTC
NA	TRBV5-6	NA	TRBJ1-2	CASSSDMGYGYTF	TGTGCCAGCAGCTCCGACATGGGCTATGGCTACACCTTC
TRBD1	TRBV6-1	NA	TRBJ1-2	CASSGDDRGDYGYTF	TGTGCCAGCAGCGGAGATGACAGGGGGGACTATGGCTACACCTTC
NA	TRBV6-5	NA	TRBJ1-1	CASSPRDTAYTEAFF	TGTGCCAGCAGTCCTCGGGACACCGCTTACACTGAAGCTTTCTTT
TRBD1	TRBV7-8	NA	TRBJ1-2	CASSLALGQDYGYTF	TGTGCCAGCAGCTTAGCGTTGGGACAGGACTATGGCTACACCTTC
TRBD1	TRBV14	NA	TRBJ2-3	CASSPRTGWTDTQYF	TGTGCCAGCAGTCCAAGGACAGGGTGGACAGATACGCAGTATTTT
TRBD2	TRBV7-3	NA	TRBJ2-1	CASSLTPTFPGLAGASPTEQFF	TGTGCCAGCAGCTTAACGCCTACTTTTCCGGGACTAGCGGGGGCGTCCCCTACGGAGCAGTTCTTC
TRBD1	TRBV10-3	NA	TRBJ2-5	CAIRGTAKEIETQYF	TGTGCCATCAGGGGGACAGCAAAAGAGATAGAGACCCAGTACTTC
NA	TRBV27	NA	TRBJ1-5	CASSLIGEQTQPQHF	TGTGCCAGCAGTTTAATAGGGGAACAAACTCAGCCCCAGCATTTT
TRBD1	TRBV7-2	NA	TRBJ1-1	CASSPRAGQLNTEAFF	TGTGCCAGCAGCCCGCGGGCGGGACAGTTGAACACTGAAGCTTTCTTT
TRBD2	TRBV7-9	NA	TRBJ2-1	CASSSSGREFF	TGTGCCAGCAGCTCGAGCGGGAGGGAGTTCTTC
TRBD1	TRBV9	NA	TRBJ1-6	CASSYRTGEYPPLHF	TGTGCCAGCAGCTACCGGACAGGAGAGTACCCACCCCTCCACTTT
TRBD1	TRBV11-2	NA	TRBJ1-4	CASSSLRDRGEKLFF	TGTGCCAGCAGCTCCCTCCGGGACAGGGGTGAAAAACTGTTTTTT
TRBD1	TRBV28	NA	TRBJ1-6	CASSSQGQFTSPLHF	TGTGCCAGCAGTTCCCAGGGACAGTTTACTTCACCCCTCCACTTT
NA	TRBV5-4	NA	TRBJ2-3	CASSSQVTDTQYF	TGTGCCAGCAGCTCGCAGGTCACAGATACGCAGTATTTT
NA	TRBV18	NA	TRBJ1-1	CASSPWSQSPNTEAFF	TGTGCCAGCTCACCATGGTCACAGTCGCCCAACACTGAAGCTTTCTTT
NA	TRBV7-2	NA	TRBJ1-1	CASSLQVGLNTEAFF	TGTGCCAGCAGCTTACAAGTTGGCCTGAACACTGAAGCTTTCTTT
NA	TRBV30	NA	TRBJ1-4	CAWSERGEKLFF	TGTGCCTGGAGTGAAAGGGGAGAAAAACTGTTTTTT
NA	TRBV7-2	NA	TRBJ2-7	CASSYLYEQYF	TGTGCCAGCAGCTATCTCTACGAGCAGTACTTC
NA	TRBV5-4	once	TRBJ1-6	CASSFGGLSYNSPLHF	TGTGCCAGCAGCTTTGGGGGCTTATCGTATAATTCACCCCTCCACTTT
NA	TRBV13	NA	TRBJ2-7	CASSPGPGGFKYEQYF	TGTGCCAGCAGCCCGGGCCCCGGAGGTTTCAAGTACGAGCAGTACTTC
NA	TRBV13	NA	TRBJ2-7	CASSPIDTGLSYEQYF	TGTGCCAGCAGCCCTATCGACACAGGGCTCTCCTACGAGCAGTACTTC
NA	TRBV6-6	NA	TRBJ2-3	CASSPREYTDTQYF	TGTGCCAGCAGTCCCCGGGAGTATACAGATACGCAGTATTTT
TRBD1	TRBV19	NA	TRBJ1-6	CASTPGQGNSPLHF	TGTGCCAGTACCCCGGGACAGGGGAATTCACCCCTCCACTTT
NA	TRBV12-5	NA	TRBJ1-5	CASGLAQGIQPQHF	TGTGCTAGTGGTTTGGCCCAGGGTATTCAGCCCCAGCATTTT
NA	TRBV4-3	few	TRBJ1-4	CASSQATLEKLFF	TGCGCCAGCAGCCAAGCGACACTGGAAAAACTGTTTTTT
NA	TRBV6-6	NA	TRBJ1-5	CASSHPHRYSNQPQHF	TGTGCCAGCAGTCACCCCCACAGGTATAGCAATCAGCCCCAGCATTTT
NA	TRBV4-1	once	TRBJ2-7	CASSPIKGGGYEQYF	TGCGCCAGCAGCCCTATCAAAGGGGGTGGCTACGAGCAGTACTTC
TRBD1	TRBV27	once	TRBJ1-1	CASRTGGTEAFF	TGTGCCAGCAGGACAGGGGGCACTGAAGCTTTCTTT
TRBD2	TRBV11-2	NA	TRBJ2-4	CASSFTLAGSTKNIQYF	TGTGCCAGCAGCTTCACCTTAGCGGGGTCAACCAAAAACATTCAGTACTTC